The rows below give T cell receptor beta chains drawn from one sample of a study of blood T cell repertoires in COVID-19. TCRdb keeps only in-frame clones here, not all; method: immunoSEQ multiplex PCR. The table records fewer than 100,000 clones, over 75% of them present only once. The sequencing sample was made of peripheral blood. The receptor set was obtained from a man aged 45 to 65 with COVID-19, enrolled during active disease. The CDR3 runs from the conserved cysteine through the conserved F or W. D genes are given only for firm matches. Expanded clones are given a class, and other clones once, few, many or no size at all.

TRBV20-1	NA	TRBJ1-1	NA	TGCAGTGCTATTCTCGGCAGGGAAGCTTTCTTT	CSAILGREAFF
TRBV30	NA	TRBJ2-7	TRBD1	TGTGCCTGGGCGACAGGGACGGGGCAGTACTTC	CAWATGTGQYF
TRBV7-2	NA	TRBJ1-5	NA	TGTGCCAGCAGCCCACTCGGGGGGGGTGGTCTGTGGCAGCCCCAGCATTTT	CASSPLGGGGLWQPQHF
TRBV5-4	once	TRBJ2-5	TRBD2	TGTGCCAGCAGCTTGGAGATAGCGGGAAGGGAGACCCAGTACTTC	CASSLEIAGRETQYF
TRBV11-2	NA	TRBJ2-1	TRBD2	TGTGCCAGCAGCTTAGTAGCGGGAGTTGGGAATGAGCAGTTCTTC	CASSLVAGVGNEQFF
TRBV9	NA	TRBJ2-3	TRBD2	TGTGCCAGCAGCGTTGGACTAGCGGGACGCACAGATACGCAGTATTTT	CASSVGLAGRTDTQYF
TRBV5-4	NA	TRBJ1-1	NA	TGTGCCAGCAGCGGAGCCAACACTGAAGCTTTCTTT	CASSGANTEAFF
TRBV5-1	NA	TRBJ2-7	TRBD1	TGCGCCAGCAGCTCAGATACAGGGGCTCACTACGAGCAGTACTTC	CASSSDTGAHYEQYF
TRBV30	NA	TRBJ2-2	NA	TGTGCTTGGACGGGCCTAGCTCTCGGGGAGCTGTTTTTT	CAWTGLALGELFF
TRBV7-3	NA	TRBJ2-2	TRBD2	TGTGCCAGCAGCTTGGGACTAGCCGGGGGCACCGGGGAGCTGTTTTTT	CASSLGLAGGTGELFF
TRBV6-4	NA	TRBJ1-1	NA	TGTGCCAGCAGGGAGGACAGAAGAAACACTGAAGCTTTCTTT	CASREDRRNTEAFF
TRBV30	NA	TRBJ2-1	TRBD2	TGTGCCTGGAGTTCGGTTATCATCGGGGGGAATGAGCAGTTCTTC	CAWSSVIIGGNEQFF
TRBV6-6	NA	TRBJ2-7	NA	TGTGCCAGCAGTTACGAGGAGCGGTTCGAGCAGTACTTC	CASSYEERFEQYF
TRBV7-3	NA	TRBJ1-4	NA	TGTGCCAGCAGCTTAGGCGTGCAGGGAACTAATGAAAAACTGTTTTTT	CASSLGVQGTNEKLFF
TRBV7-2	NA	TRBJ1-5	NA	TGTGCCAGCAGCCAACAGGGATCCAATCAGCCCCAGCATTTT	CASSQQGSNQPQHF
TRBV14	NA	TRBJ1-1	NA	TGTGCCAGCAGCGGAAGGGGGGGTTTGAGTTCTGAAGCTTTCTTT	CASSGRGGLSSEAFF
TRBV10-3	NA	TRBJ1-3	NA	TGTGCCATCAGTGTAGACAACGGAAACACCATATATTTT	CAISVDNGNTIYF
TRBV11-3	NA	TRBJ2-3	TRBD1	TGTGCCAGCAGCCTGGGACAGGGGTCAAGGCGAGATACGCAGTATTTT	CASSLGQGSRRDTQYF
TRBV5-1	NA	TRBJ1-2	TRBD1	TGCGCCAGCAGCCCGGGACAGGGGGCGCGATTATATGGCTACACCTTC	CASSPGQGARLYGYTF
TRBV11-2	NA	TRBJ1-5	NA	TGTGCCAGCAGCTTAAATGGCCAGTTTGGCAATCAGCCCCAGCATTTT	CASSLNGQFGNQPQHF
TRBV27	NA	TRBJ1-2	NA	TGTGCCAGCAGGGGGGTGGGAGGCTATGGCTACACCTTC	CASRGVGGYGYTF
TRBV7-3	NA	TRBJ2-2	TRBD1	TGTGCCAGCAGCTGGACAGGGGTCGGGGAGCTGTTTTTT	CASSWTGVGELFF
TRBV19	NA	TRBJ2-3	NA	TGTGCCAGTAGTGGTCCCCAGGGGGGAGATACGCAGTATTTT	CASSGPQGGDTQYF
TRBV7-9	NA	TRBJ2-5	NA	TGTGCCAGCAGCTTAGGGGTCCGACGGGTGACCCAGTACTTC	CASSLGVRRVTQYF
TRBV7-8	NA	TRBJ2-5	TRBD1	TGTGCCAGCAGCCCTGGGACAGCCCAAGAGACCCAGTACTTC	CASSPGTAQETQYF
TRBV28	NA	TRBJ2-3	NA	TGTGCCAGCAGTTCTTCCGACTTTACAGATACGCAGTATTTT	CASSSSDFTDTQYF
TRBV15	NA	TRBJ2-6	NA	TGTGCCACCTCACAGGAGAACTCTGGGGCCAACGTCCTGACTTTC	CATSQENSGANVLTF
TRBV6-5	NA	TRBJ2-2	TRBD2	TGTGCCAGCAGTTCCGTCACTAGCGGCGGGGGGGAGCTGTTTTTT	CASSSVTSGGGELFF
TRBV5-4	NA	TRBJ2-1	TRBD2	TGTGCCAGCAGCCGGGGACAAGCGGGGGGCAATGAGCAGTTCTTC	CASSRGQAGGNEQFF
TRBV27	NA	TRBJ1-3	NA	TGTGCCAGCCAGTTGGACATAGCTGGAAACACCATATATTTT	CASQLDIAGNTIYF
TRBV27	NA	TRBJ1-6	TRBD1	TGTGCCAGCAGTTCGGGACAGGGGCAAAATTCACCCCTCCACTTT	CASSSGQGQNSPLHF
TRBV6-6	NA	TRBJ2-7	TRBD2	TGTGCCAGCAGCAACACAGCGGGAGAGGATAGGGCGCAGTACTTC	CASSNTAGEDRAQYF
TRBV6-1	NA	TRBJ2-7	NA	TGTGCCAGCAGTGACCCCACTCTCTCCTACGAGCAGTACTTC	CASSDPTLSYEQYF
TRBV18	NA	TRBJ2-1	NA	TGTGCCAGCTCACCCCGGGACATATCCCCCTACAATGAGCAGTTCTTC	CASSPRDISPYNEQFF
TRBV7-9	NA	TRBJ2-3	NA	TGTGCCAGCAGCCTACCCTCCGGGAATATCACAGATACGCAGTATTTT	CASSLPSGNITDTQYF
TRBV7-2	NA	TRBJ2-5	TRBD1	TGTGCCAGCAGCTCCGGGACAGGGTTGAGTTCGGAGACCCAGTACTTC	CASSSGTGLSSETQYF
TRBV19	NA	TRBJ1-1	TRBD1	TGTGCCAGTACGGGACAGGGATATACGAACACTGAAGCTTTCTTT	CASTGQGYTNTEAFF
TRBV2	NA	TRBJ1-5	TRBD1	TGTGCCAGCAGCGGGGGACAGACCGATTTAAAGCCCCAGCATTTT	CASSGGQTDLKPQHF
TRBV29-1	NA	TRBJ2-7	NA	TGCAGCGTGGGTGGAGCAGCCCACGAGCAGTACTTC	CSVGGAAHEQYF
TRBV7-9	NA	TRBJ1-5	TRBD1	TGTGCCAGCAGCTATGGGGACAGGGCGAATCAGCCCCAGCATTTT	CASSYGDRANQPQHF
TRBV9	few	TRBJ2-7	NA	TGTGCCAGCAGCCGGGACATTCTCTACGAGCAGTACTTC	CASSRDILYEQYF
TRBV3-1/TRBV3-2	few	TRBJ1-6	NA	TGTGCCAGCAGCCAAGCGGGTGGCGGTTCACCCCTCCACTTT	CASSQAGGGSPLHF
TRBV7-9	once	TRBJ2-7	NA	TGTGCCAGCAGCTCAGATCCGGAGGGGAAGTCCCACGAGCAGTACTTC	CASSSDPEGKSHEQYF
TRBV7-9	NA	TRBJ2-7	TRBD2	TGTGCCAGCAGCTCGTCCGGGACTAGCGGATACGAGCAGTACTTC	CASSSSGTSGYEQYF
TRBV6-5	NA	TRBJ2-7	NA	TGTGCCAGCAGGATGACAGGTGGGGTTTTGGAGCAGTACTTC	CASRMTGGVLEQYF
TRBV27	NA	TRBJ2-3	NA	TGTGCCAGCAGTCTTACGACTTCCCCAGATACGCAGTATTTT	CASSLTTSPDTQYF
TRBV5-1	few	TRBJ2-3	TRBD2	TGCGCCAGCAGCCTGGGACTAGTAGGTAGCACAGATACGCAGTATTTT	CASSLGLVGSTDTQYF
TRBV4-1	NA	TRBJ2-2	TRBD1	TGCACCACCTCGGACAGGGGGAACACCGGGGAGCTGTTTTTT	CTTSDRGNTGELFF
TRBV9	NA	TRBJ1-4	NA	TGTGCCAGCAGCAGAACCCCTGGTGGAGGGAGCGAAAAACTGTTTTTT	CASSRTPGGGSEKLFF
TRBV6-6	NA	TRBJ2-7	NA	TGTGCCAGCAGATCCGCGCGAAGGAAAGGGGTCTACGAGCAGTACTTC	CASRSARRKGVYEQYF
TRBV10-3	NA	TRBJ2-2	NA	TGTGCCATCAGTGGCCTCGGGGAGGCCGGGGAGCTGTTTTTT	CAISGLGEAGELFF
TRBV6-1	NA	TRBJ1-2	TRBD1	TGTGCCAGCAGTGGGTCCGCCGGGACAGTACTCTATGGCTACACCTTC	CASSGSAGTVLYGYTF
TRBV28	NA	TRBJ1-5	TRBD1	TGTGCCAGCACTCCGGGGACAGGGGAAGGTCCCCAGCATTTT	CASTPGTGEGPQHF
TRBV27	once	TRBJ2-7	TRBD1	TGTGCCAGCAGTTTCCGACAGGGAAATAGCTACGAGCAGTACTTC	CASSFRQGNSYEQYF
TRBV5-1	NA	TRBJ2-5	NA	TGCGCCAGCAGCTTGCGCCGGGAAGAGACCCAGTACTTC	CASSLRREETQYF
TRBV6-1	NA	TRBJ1-4	NA	TGTGCCAGCAGTGAGGGTCAGGGGTGGAATGAAAAACTGTTTTTT	CASSEGQGWNEKLFF